These 17 T cell receptor beta chains share one sample of origin, sequenced in a study of blood T cell repertoires in COVID-19. Sequencing used immunoSEQ multiplex PCR; TCRdb keeps in-frame clones, though not all of them. This table holds approximately 81,000 clones, approximately 78% found once. Sequencing was carried out using peripheral blood. These TCRs come from a human donor in a cohort sampled during active COVID-19.

V is TRBV19 and J is TRBJ1-1, with D possibly being TRBD1 (5 bases). The germline gives CDR1 LNHDA, CDR2 SQIVND (reference sequence). V was pared by 3 bases and J by 5 bases, with 10 bases between. This CDR3 region has 13 residues. CDR3 sequence reads: CASSIFRDTEAFF. The CDR3 bases are TGTGCCAGTAGTATCTTCAGGGATACTGAAGCTTTCTTT.

This sequence joins TRBV30 and TRBJ2-6; a possible D gene is TRBD2 (6 bases). V lost 3 bases and J 0 bases, leaving 15 bases between the germline ends. There are 17 residues in the CDR3. CDR1 and CDR2 from the germline V gene are GTSNPN and SVGIG (reference sequence). The CDR3, as DNA: TGTGCCTGGAGCGCGGCGGGACGGAGCTCTGGGGCCAACGTCCTGACTTTC. Its translation: CAWSAAGRSSGANVLTF.

The chain couples TRBV7-9 to TRBJ2-2; 12 positions match TRBD2. V gave up 5 bases and J gave up 1 base; unmatched junction bases: 8. Germline assignment: CDR1 SEHNR and CDR2 FQNEAQ (reference sequence). This CDR3 is 18 amino acids long. The CDR3 nucleotides are TGTGCCAGCAGCCCTAGACTAGCGGGGGCCGAGAACACCGGGGAGCTGTTTTTT. Protein sequence: CASSPRLAGAENTGELFF.

The J gene is TRBJ2-2, the V gene TRBV7-8; D possibly corresponds to TRBD1 (7 bases). The CDR3 length is 15 residues. CDR1 SGHVS and CDR2 FQNEAQ come from the germline V gene. V shed 8 bases and J shed 1 base, with 14 bases lying between them. Here the CDR3 DNA reads TGTGCCAGCCCAGGGGGGACACTGAACACCGGGGAGCTGTTTTTT. Translating gives CASPGGTLNTGELFF.

The gene calls are TRBV7-2 and TRBJ2-7; 8 nucleotides align to TRBD1. V lost 1 base, J lost 7 bases, and 12 bases stayed unmatched. The CDR3 totals 16 residues. Germline CDR1 SGHTA, CDR2 FQGNSA. The CDR3 nucleotides are TGTGCCAGCAGCTTAGTGAGCCAGGGGGCGCATGGGGAGCAGTACTTC. Protein: CASSLVSQGAHGEQYF.

The chain is built from TRBV6-2 or TRBV6-3 and TRBJ2-7, with D possibly matching TRBD1 (5 bases). Germline loops: CDR1 MNHEY, CDR2 SVGEGT. This CDR3 contains 14 residues. V was shortened by 3 bases and J by 3 bases, with 12 bases between the two germline ends. The CDR3 DNA follows: TGTGCCAGCAGTTATGGGCTAGGGGACTACGAGCAGTACTTC. Amino acids: CASSYGLGDYEQYF.

The gene calls are TRBV29-1 and TRBJ2-7, with 8 bases aligning to TRBD1. CDR3 length: 15 amino acids. Per the germline V gene, CDR1 is SQVTM and CDR2 is ANQGSEA. J was trimmed by 0 bases and V by 2 bases; bases with no gene match: 6. The CDR3 loop is CSVERGQVGSYEQYF. The CDR3 bases are TGCAGCGTTGAAAGGGGACAGGTTGGCTCCTACGAGCAGTACTTC.

The table lists this clone with a few counts. The chain couples TRBV30 to TRBJ2-6; possibly TRBD1 for D (5 bases). The CDR3 covers 16 residues. V lost 0 bases, J lost 8 bases, and 17 bases lay in between. Germline CDR1 is GTSNPN and CDR2 is SVGIG (reference sequence). The CDR3 loop reads CAWSVWGSVGTNVLTF. CDR3 coding DNA: TGTGCCTGGAGTGTATGGGGCTCGGTAGGGACCAACGTCCTGACTTTC.

The V gene is TRBV18, the J gene TRBJ2-7, with D possibly matching TRBD2 (5 bases). Germline CDR1 is KGHSH and CDR2 is LQKENI. V was pared by 6 bases and J by 5 bases, with 23 bases between. The CDR3 loop spans 16 amino acids. In nucleotides, the CDR3 is TGTGCCAGCTCCCCGAGAGGGTTCTCGCACCGTAACGAGCAGTACTTC. Protein product: CASSPRGFSHRNEQYF.

This clone was observed a single time. V is TRBV3-1 (or the pseudogene TRBV3-2) and J is TRBJ1-6; maybe TRBD1 (6 bases). Trimming took off 3 bases at V and 9 bases at J, with 18 bases between the two ends. The CDR3 contains 16 residues. CDR1 and CDR2 from the germline V gene are LGHDT and YNNKEL (reference sequence). The CDR3 sequence is CASSHAKYRVSSPLHF. DNA of the CDR3: TGTGCCAGCAGCCACGCAAAATACAGGGTTAGTTCACCCCTCCACTTT.

This clone was seen a few times. The chain is built from TRBV9 and TRBJ1-1, with D hard to call. Per germline, CDR1 SGDLS and CDR2 YYNGEE. The CDR3 has 14 amino acids. V lost 0 bases, J lost 3 bases, and 9 bases lay in between. The CDR3 spells CASSVGLADTEAFF. CDR3 sequence (DNA): TGTGCCAGCAGCGTAGGACTGGCCGACACTGAAGCTTTCTTT.

The V gene is TRBV7-3, the J gene TRBJ2-6; TRBD1 might be the D (5 bases). The germline V gene has CDR1 SGHTA and CDR2 FQGTGA. The V end was cut by 1 base, the J end by 2 bases, with 15 bases between. This CDR3 is 18 amino acids long. The CDR3 DNA sequence: TGTGCCAGCAGCTTAAAGGGGAAGGGAAAGACTGGGGCCAACGTCCTGACTTTC. Translating gives CASSLKGKGKTGANVLTF.

The CDR3 is CAISEERGSADTQYF. The CDR3 nucleotides read TGTGCCATCAGTGAGGAAAGGGGTTCGGCAGATACGCAGTATTTT. This chain links TRBV10-3 with TRBJ2-3; D perhaps matches TRBD1 (5 bases). Germline-derived CDR1 and CDR2 are ENHRY and SYGVKD. The CDR3 covers 15 residues. Deletions cut 2 bases from V and 4 bases from J, with 13 bases between.

This rearrangement joins TRBV18 to TRBJ2-7; a weak D match, TRBD1 (6 bases). The V gene's germline CDR1 is KGHSH and CDR2 LQKENI. The CDR3 length is 16 residues. Trimming pared 5 bases from V and 0 bases from J, leaving 17 bases between. The CDR3 coding sequence is TGTGCCAGCTCATCGACAGGTTTTGGAAGCTCCTACGAGCAGTACTTC. Translated, it gives CASSSTGFGSSYEQYF.

V is TRBV10-2 and J is TRBJ2-7, with D perhaps TRBD2 (5 bases). Germline V gene data show CDR1 as WSHSY and CDR2 as SAAADI. This CDR3 has 12 amino acids. V was trimmed by 2 bases and J by 12 bases, leaving 14 bases between them. This chain's CDR3 is CASSEGELGVYF. CDR3 nucleotide sequence: TGCGCCAGCAGTGAGGGGGAACTCGGGGTGTACTTC.

The chain joins TRBV7-8 to TRBJ2-7; 9 bases are shared with TRBD1. V lost 5 bases to trimming and J lost 3 bases; unmatched junction nucleotides: 11. From germline, CDR1 is SGHVS and CDR2 FQNEAQ. The CDR3 totals 16 residues. The CDR3 protein is CASSNGAGQGNYEQYF. DNA for the CDR3: TGTGCCAGCAGCAACGGGGCGGGACAGGGAAACTACGAGCAGTACTTC.

The rearrangement links TRBV12-3 or TRBV12-4 to TRBJ2-5; 7 bases align to TRBD1. The CDR3 is 13 residues long. With V trimmed by 6 bases and J by 2 bases, 3 bases remained unmatched. DNA for the CDR3: TGTGCCAGCAGACTCAGGGGGCAAGAGACCCAGTACTTC. Protein sequence: CASRLRGQETQYF.